The present TCR beta chain was sequenced within a study of human T cells and chemical hapten exposure. About the research overall: Chiefly women, the patients showed alopecia areata, totalis or universalis. Study-level findings and limits: Expanded TCRs clustered into significantly more large CDR3 similarity groups than controls, the analysis revealed.

Between the trimmed V and J ends, which lost 5 bases and 3 bases, there was a span of 6 bases. The germline gives CDR1 SGHAT, CDR2 FQNNGV. CDR3 size: 12 residues. A single record per CDR3 protein comes from TCRdb applying MiXCR to the RACE reads. The table shows approximately 120,000 distinct CDR3 sequences, with roughly 9% occurring only once. This clonotype was found a few times. Its antigen is as yet unknown. The time point denotes: patch test 2, 6 weeks after DPC sensitization. Treatment reported: therapeutic diphenylcyclopropenone sensitization with weekly scalp DPC. Ahead of applying each patch test, blood was sampled. Total RNA came from unfractionated whole blood.

The origin of this receptor is a woman aged 40 to 50 with alopecia areata. Some clones in this sample may be carry-over from other donors' samples. This sample comprised whole blood, obtained in connection with sensitization to the hapten diphenylcyclopropenone (DPC). V is TRBV11-2 and J is TRBJ2-3; D uncertain. The CDR3 spells CASSQTTDTQYF. CDR3 nucleotides: TGTGCCAGCAGCCAGACAACAGATACGCAGTATTTT.